What follows describes a single T cell receptor (beta chain). From germline, CDR1 is PRHDT and CDR2 FYEKMQ (reference sequence). Losses at the gene ends were 0 bases for V and 5 bases for J; bases not matched to a gene: 4. The CDR3 length is 15 residues. The data originate from a study of blood T cell repertoires in COVID-19. Study in general: Samples came from the United States, Italy and Spain, spanning acute and convalescent COVID-19. Sources were T cells, B-cell-depleted T cells, or PBMCs; the material itself was cDNA or gDNA.

Authors' analysis steps: Using reference gene primer amplification, nucleated cell counts were estimated. Assay: immunoSEQ multiplex PCR; the TCRdb copy retains only in-frame clones and omits some. D and trimming come from the DNA, and the V and J calls and clone size come from that table. The repertoire holds roughly 200,000 clones, 85% to 90% seen once, with approximately 6.2% in the top ten. The sample taken for sequencing was peripheral blood. The chain employs TRBV13 and TRBJ1-1, with 9 positions matching TRBD1. This sequence originates from a man aged 55-75 years who had recovered from COVID-19. This CDR3 is CASSLGDRGGTEAFF. The CDR3 region has the DNA TGTGCCAGCAGCTTAGGGGACAGGGGCGGAACTGAAGCTTTCTTT. Filled out from reference TRBV13 and TRBJ1-1, the complete variable domain reads AAGVIQSPRHLIKEKRETATLKCYPIPRHDTVYWYQQGPGQDPQFLISFYEKMQSDKGSIPDRFSAQQFSDYHSELNMSSLELGDSALYFCASSLGDRGGTEAFFGQGTRLTVV.